The rows below give T cell receptor beta chains drawn from one sample of a study of Ad26.COV2.S vaccination and SARS-CoV-2 variants. This table comes from immunoSEQ multiplex PCR, and its TCRdb copy is limited to in-frame clones, with some not included. The table lists about 260,000 clones, 70% to 90% of them singletons. This specimen was peripheral blood, taken in a trial of Ad26.COV2.S vaccine versus placebo. The receptor set was obtained from a person between 18 and 60 years old who received the Ad26.COV2.S COVID-19 vaccine or a placebo. The CDR3 runs from the conserved cysteine through the conserved F or W. D genes are given only for firm matches. Clone size, where shown, is once, few, many, or a class for clones that have expanded.

V: TRBV11-2; D: .; J: TRBJ2-7; size: .; DNA: TGTGCCAGCAGCTTATCGACAGGTGGATACGAGCAGTACTTC; CDR3: CASSLSTGGYEQYF
V: TRBV6-2/TRBV6-3; D: .; J: TRBJ2-6; size: .; DNA: TGTGCCAGCAGTTTGGTGGGAGCTGGGGCCAACGTCCTGACTTTC; CDR3: CASSLVGAGANVLTF
V: TRBV7-2; D: .; J: TRBJ1-6; size: .; DNA: TGTGCCAGCAGCTTTGGGGAATCACCCCTCCACTTT; CDR3: CASSFGESPLHF
V: TRBV7-6; D: TRBD2; J: TRBJ2-3; size: few; DNA: TGTGCCAGCAGCTTAGCGGAGACGGGGGGGCCAGATACGCAGTATTTT; CDR3: CASSLAETGGPDTQYF
V: TRBV18; D: .; J: TRBJ2-1; size: .; DNA: TGTGCCAGCTCACCAAGGCTGAACAATGAGCAGTTCTTC; CDR3: CASSPRLNNEQFF
V: TRBV3-1/TRBV3-2; D: .; J: TRBJ1-2; size: .; DNA: TGTGCCAGCAGCCTCCGCGGGCGGCGTGGCTACACCTTC; CDR3: CASSLRGRRGYTF
V: TRBV9; D: .; J: TRBJ2-3; size: .; DNA: TGTGCCAGCAGCGTAGAGGCGGGGAGTTGGGGAGATACGCAGTATTTT; CDR3: CASSVEAGSWGDTQYF
V: TRBV7-6; D: TRBD2; J: TRBJ2-2; size: once; DNA: TGTGCCAGCAGCTACGGACTAGCGGGGACCGGGGAGCTGTTTTTT; CDR3: CASSYGLAGTGELFF
V: TRBV14; D: .; J: TRBJ1-2; size: .; DNA: TGTGCCAGCAGCCAAAGTTTGTGGCAAGGGGACTATGGCTACACCTTC; CDR3: CASSQSLWQGDYGYTF
V: TRBV5-6; D: TRBD2; J: TRBJ2-3; size: .; DNA: TGTGCCAGCAGCCGTGAGGGACTAATCACAGATACGCAGTATTTT; CDR3: CASSREGLITDTQYF
V: TRBV6-4; D: TRBD2; J: TRBJ2-1; size: .; DNA: TGTGCCAGCAGTGACAAAACGGGGGGTGACAATGAGCAGTTCTTC; CDR3: CASSDKTGGDNEQFF
V: TRBV6-5; D: TRBD1; J: TRBJ2-5; size: .; DNA: TGTGCCAGCACCCGACAGGGGGCTGGGGAGACCCAGTACTTC; CDR3: CASTRQGAGETQYF
V: TRBV3-1/TRBV3-2; D: TRBD2; J: TRBJ2-1; size: .; DNA: TGTGCCAGCAGCCAGGAACCTAGCGGGAACTACAATGAGCAGTTCTTC; CDR3: CASSQEPSGNYNEQFF
V: TRBV9; D: .; J: TRBJ2-1; size: .; DNA: TGTGCCAGCAGCTATAACAGTGGGACCTACAATGAGCAGTTCTTC; CDR3: CASSYNSGTYNEQFF
V: TRBV9; D: .; J: TRBJ2-2; size: .; DNA: TGTGCCAGCAGCGTAAACCCAACAGTTGCCGGGGAGCTGTTTTTT; CDR3: CASSVNPTVAGELFF
V: TRBV18; D: .; J: TRBJ1-2; size: .; DNA: TGTGCCAGCTCACCAGGGGAAGGCTACACCTTC; CDR3: CASSPGEGYTF
V: TRBV5-4; D: .; J: TRBJ1-1; size: .; DNA: TGTGCCAGCAGCCCTCTCAACTGGCAGGGCACTGAAGCTTTCTTT; CDR3: CASSPLNWQGTEAFF
V: TRBV20-1; D: TRBD2; J: TRBJ2-1; size: .; DNA: TGCAGTGCTAGTTTCGCGGCGGGACTAGCGGGGGGGCCGGGGAATGAGCAGTTCTTC; CDR3: CSASFAAGLAGGPGNEQFF
V: TRBV19; D: TRBD1; J: TRBJ2-4; size: once; DNA: TGTGCCAGTAGGGACAGGGCGGTAGGGGCCAAAAACATTCAGTACTTC; CDR3: CASRDRAVGAKNIQYF
V: TRBV18; D: .; J: TRBJ2-5; size: .; DNA: TGTGCCAGCTCACCAACGGGAAACCAAGAGACCCAGTACTTC; CDR3: CASSPTGNQETQYF
V: TRBV20-1; D: TRBD2; J: TRBJ2-1; size: .; DNA: TGCAGTGCTAGTGGGCGGGGCGGGAGCTCCTACAATGAGCAGTTCTTC; CDR3: CSASGRGGSSYNEQFF
V: TRBV19; D: TRBD1; J: TRBJ2-7; size: .; DNA: TGTGCCAGTAGTTCTACAGGGGGGTCCTACGAGCAGTACTTC; CDR3: CASSSTGGSYEQYF